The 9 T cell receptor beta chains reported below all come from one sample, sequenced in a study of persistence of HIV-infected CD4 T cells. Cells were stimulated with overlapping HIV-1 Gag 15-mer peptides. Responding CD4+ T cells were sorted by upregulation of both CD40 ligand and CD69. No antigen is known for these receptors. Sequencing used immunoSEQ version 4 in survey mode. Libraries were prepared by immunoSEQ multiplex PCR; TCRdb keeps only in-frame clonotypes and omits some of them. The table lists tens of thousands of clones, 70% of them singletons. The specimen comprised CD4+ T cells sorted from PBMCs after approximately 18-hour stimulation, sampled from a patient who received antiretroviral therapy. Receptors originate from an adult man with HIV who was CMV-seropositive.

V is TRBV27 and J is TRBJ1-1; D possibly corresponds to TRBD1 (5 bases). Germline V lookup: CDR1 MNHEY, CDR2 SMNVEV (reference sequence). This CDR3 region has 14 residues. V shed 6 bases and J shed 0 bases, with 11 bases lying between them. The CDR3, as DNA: TGTGCCAGCAGCCTCGGACATTTGAACACTGAAGCTTTCTTT. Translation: CASSLGHLNTEAFF.

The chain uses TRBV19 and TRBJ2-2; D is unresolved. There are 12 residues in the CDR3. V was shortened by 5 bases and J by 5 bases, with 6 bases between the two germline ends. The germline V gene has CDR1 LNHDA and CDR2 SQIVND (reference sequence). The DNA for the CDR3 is TGTGCCAGTAGTTGGTCGACCGGGGAGCTGTTTTTT. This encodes CASSWSTGELFF.

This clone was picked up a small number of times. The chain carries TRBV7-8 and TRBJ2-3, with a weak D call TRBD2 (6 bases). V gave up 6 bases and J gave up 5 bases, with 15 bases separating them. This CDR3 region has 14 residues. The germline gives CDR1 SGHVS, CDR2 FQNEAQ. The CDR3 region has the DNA TGTGCCAGCAGTCCTGGAGCGGAGGGAGATACGCAGTATTTT. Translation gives CASSPGAEGDTQYF.

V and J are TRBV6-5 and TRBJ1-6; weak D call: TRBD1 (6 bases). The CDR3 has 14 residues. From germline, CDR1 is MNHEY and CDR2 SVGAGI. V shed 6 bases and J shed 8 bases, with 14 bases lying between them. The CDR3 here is CASRLQGIDSPLHF. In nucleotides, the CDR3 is TGTGCCAGCAGACTCCAGGGGATCGATTCACCCCTCCACTTT.

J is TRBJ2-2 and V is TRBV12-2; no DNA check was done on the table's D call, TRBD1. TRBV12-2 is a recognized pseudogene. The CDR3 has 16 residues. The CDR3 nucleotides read TGTGCAAGTCGCCTGCTCGGACAGGCGGGCACCGGGGAGCTGTTTTTT. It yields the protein CASRLLGQAGTGELFF.

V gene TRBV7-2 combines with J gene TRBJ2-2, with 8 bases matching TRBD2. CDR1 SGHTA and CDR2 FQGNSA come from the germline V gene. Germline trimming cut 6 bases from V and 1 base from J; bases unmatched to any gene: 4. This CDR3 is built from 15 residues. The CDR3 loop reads CASRKGLGNTGELFF. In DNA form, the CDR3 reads TGTGCCAGCAGAAAGGGACTAGGGAACACCGGGGAGCTGTTTTTT.

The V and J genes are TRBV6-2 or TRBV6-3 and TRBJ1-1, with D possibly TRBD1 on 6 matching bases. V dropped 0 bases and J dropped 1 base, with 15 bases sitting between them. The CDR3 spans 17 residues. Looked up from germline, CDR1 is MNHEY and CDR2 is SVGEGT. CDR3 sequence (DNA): TGTGCCAGCAGTTACTCCCTGGACAGCCTAAGGAACACTGAAGCTTTCTTT. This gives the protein CASSYSLDSLRNTEAFF.

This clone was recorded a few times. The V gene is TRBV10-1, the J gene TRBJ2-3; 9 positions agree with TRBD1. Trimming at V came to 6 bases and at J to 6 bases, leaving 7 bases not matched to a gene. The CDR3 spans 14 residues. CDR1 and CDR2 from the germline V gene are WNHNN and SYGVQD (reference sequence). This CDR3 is CASSRTGAGDTQYF. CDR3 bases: TGCGCCAGCAGCAGGACAGGGGCAGGTGATACGCAGTATTTT.

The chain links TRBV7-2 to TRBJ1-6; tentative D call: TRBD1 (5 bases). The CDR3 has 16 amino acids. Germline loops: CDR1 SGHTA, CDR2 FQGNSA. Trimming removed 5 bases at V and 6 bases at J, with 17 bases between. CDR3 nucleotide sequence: TGTGCCAGCAGCCCCGCCGGGACCCTGCCTAATTCACCCCTCCACTTT. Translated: CASSPAGTLPNSPLHF.